This T cell receptor beta chain was found in a study of early T cells in non-severe SARS-CoV-2 infection. Overall study: Sequencing input comprised bulk RNA from unsorted whole blood; chain pairing was not available. Study outcomes and limitations: Comparison of clonotypes with VDJdb favored anti-spike CD8 responses while missing private and CD4 specificities.

The CDR3 consists of 14 residues. Trimming removed 2 bases from V and 7 bases from J, with 12 bases in between. A note on this clonotype: Its antigen is unidentified.

Researchers tagged individual cDNA molecules with unique molecular identifiers. One entry per CDR3 protein, called by TCRdb with MiXCR from the 5' RACE reads. The data show some 75,000 distinct CDR3 sequences, roughly 13% seen once. This receptor was obtained from an adult who was a healthcare worker with PCR-confirmed SARS-CoV-2 infection or an uninfected control (not recorded which). Material for sequencing was whole blood. The chain recombines TRBV12-3 or TRBV12-4 with TRBJ2-4; D is unclear. This CDR3 reads CASSLSAVVNIQYF. CDR3 sequence (DNA): TGTGCCAGCAGTTTAAGTGCGGTTGTGAACATTCAGTACTTC.